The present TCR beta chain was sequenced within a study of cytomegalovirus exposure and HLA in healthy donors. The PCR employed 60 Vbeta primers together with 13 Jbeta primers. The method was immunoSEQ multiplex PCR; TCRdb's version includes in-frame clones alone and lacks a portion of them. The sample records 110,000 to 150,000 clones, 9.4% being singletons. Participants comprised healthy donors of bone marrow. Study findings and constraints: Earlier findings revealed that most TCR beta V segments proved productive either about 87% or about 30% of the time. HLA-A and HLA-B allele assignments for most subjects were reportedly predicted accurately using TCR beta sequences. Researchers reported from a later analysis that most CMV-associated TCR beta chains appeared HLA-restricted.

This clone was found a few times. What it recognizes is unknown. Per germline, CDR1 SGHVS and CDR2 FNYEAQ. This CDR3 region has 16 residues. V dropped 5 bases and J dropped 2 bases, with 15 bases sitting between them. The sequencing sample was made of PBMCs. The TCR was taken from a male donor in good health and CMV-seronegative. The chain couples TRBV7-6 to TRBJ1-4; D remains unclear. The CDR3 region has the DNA TGTGCCAGCAGCGCCCTCCGGGAGGCCACTAATGAAAAACTGTTTTTT. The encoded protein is CASSALREATNEKLFF.